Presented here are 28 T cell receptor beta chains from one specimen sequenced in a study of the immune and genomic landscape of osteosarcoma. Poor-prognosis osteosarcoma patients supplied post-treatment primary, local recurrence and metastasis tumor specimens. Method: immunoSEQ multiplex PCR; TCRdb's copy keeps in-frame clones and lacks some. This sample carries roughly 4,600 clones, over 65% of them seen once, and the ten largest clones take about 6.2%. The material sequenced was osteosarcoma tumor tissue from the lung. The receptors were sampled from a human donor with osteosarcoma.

The CDR3 reads CASSYPQGSTDTQYF. The CDR3 DNA follows: TGCGCCAGCAGCTATCCGCAGGGGTCTACAGATACGCAGTATTTT. The chain carries TRBV5-1 and TRBJ2-3, with a weak D call TRBD1 (6 bases). With 3 bases removed from V and 3 bases from J, the gap between germline ends came to 14 bases. The CDR3 length is 15 residues. Germline V gene lookup returns CDR1 SGHRS and CDR2 YFSETQ.

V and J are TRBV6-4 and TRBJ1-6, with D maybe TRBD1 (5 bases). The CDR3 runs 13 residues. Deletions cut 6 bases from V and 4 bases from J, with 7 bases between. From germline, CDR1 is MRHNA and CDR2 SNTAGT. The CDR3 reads CASRGRYNSPLHF. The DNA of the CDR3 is TGTGCCAGCAGGGGACGGTATAATTCACCCCTCCACTTT.

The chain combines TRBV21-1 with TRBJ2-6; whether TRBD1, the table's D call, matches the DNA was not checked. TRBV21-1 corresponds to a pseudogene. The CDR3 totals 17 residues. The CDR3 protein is CASSPETGSSGANVLTF. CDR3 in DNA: TGTGCCAGCAGCCCGGAGACAGGTTCCTCTGGGGCCAACGTCCTGACTTTC.

The CDR3 region has the DNA TGCGCCAGCAGCCAGGTTCTAGCGGGAATATACAATGAGCAGTTCTTC. Translated, it gives CASSQVLAGIYNEQFF. This chain links TRBV4-1 with TRBJ2-1, with TRBD2 matching over 9 bases. Losses at the gene ends were 3 bases for V and 4 bases for J; bases not matched to a gene: 7. CDR3 size: 16 residues. CDR1 and CDR2 from the germline V gene are MGHRA and YSYEKL.

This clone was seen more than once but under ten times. The CDR3 bases are TGCGCCAGCAGCTTGGAAACAGGGGGCTGGTACGAGCAGTACTTC. Translated, it gives CASSLETGGWYEQYF. The chain uses TRBV5-1 and TRBJ2-7, with 9 bases aligning to TRBD1. With V trimmed by 0 bases and J by 4 bases, 5 bases remained unmatched. CDR1 and CDR2 from the germline V gene are SGHRS and YFSETQ. The CDR3 extends over 15 amino acids.

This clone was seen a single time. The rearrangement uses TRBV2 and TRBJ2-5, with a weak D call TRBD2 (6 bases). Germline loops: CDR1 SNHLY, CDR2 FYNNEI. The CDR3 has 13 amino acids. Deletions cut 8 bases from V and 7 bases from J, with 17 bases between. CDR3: CASLPGLRGTQYF. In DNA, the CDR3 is TGTGCCAGCCTACCGGGACTGCGTGGGACCCAGTACTTC.

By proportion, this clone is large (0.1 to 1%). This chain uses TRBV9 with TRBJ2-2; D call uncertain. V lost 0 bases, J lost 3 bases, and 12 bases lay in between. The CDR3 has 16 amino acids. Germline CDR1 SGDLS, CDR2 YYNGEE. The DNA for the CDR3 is TGTGCCAGCAGCGTAGATATGGATTTGTACACCGGGGAGCTGTTTTTT. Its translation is CASSVDMDLYTGELFF.

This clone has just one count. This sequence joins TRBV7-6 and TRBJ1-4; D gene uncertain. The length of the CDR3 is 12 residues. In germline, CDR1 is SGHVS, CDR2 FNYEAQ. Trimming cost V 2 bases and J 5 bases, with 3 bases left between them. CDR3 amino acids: CASSLLNEKLFF. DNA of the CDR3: TGTGCCAGCAGCTTACTGAATGAAAAACTGTTTTTT.

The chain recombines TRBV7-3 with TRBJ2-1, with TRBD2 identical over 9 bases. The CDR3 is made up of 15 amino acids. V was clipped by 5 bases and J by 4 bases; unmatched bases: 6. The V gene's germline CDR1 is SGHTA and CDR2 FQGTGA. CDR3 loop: CASSATSGPYNEQFF. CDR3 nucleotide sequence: TGTGCCAGCAGCGCCACTAGCGGGCCATACAATGAGCAGTTCTTC.

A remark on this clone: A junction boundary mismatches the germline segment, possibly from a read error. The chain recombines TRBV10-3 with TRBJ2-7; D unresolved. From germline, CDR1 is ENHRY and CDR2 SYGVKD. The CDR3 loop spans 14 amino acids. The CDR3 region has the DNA TGTGCCATCAGTGAGGGGATCGTGGGTCAGTACAGAAATTTC. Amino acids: CAISEGIVGQYRNF.

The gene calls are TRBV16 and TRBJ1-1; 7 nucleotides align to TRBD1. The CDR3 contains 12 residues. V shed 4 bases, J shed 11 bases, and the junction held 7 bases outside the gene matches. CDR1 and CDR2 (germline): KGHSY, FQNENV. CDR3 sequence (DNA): TGTGCCAGCAGCCGCATAGGGGGCGACGCTTTCTTT. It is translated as CASSRIGGDAFF.

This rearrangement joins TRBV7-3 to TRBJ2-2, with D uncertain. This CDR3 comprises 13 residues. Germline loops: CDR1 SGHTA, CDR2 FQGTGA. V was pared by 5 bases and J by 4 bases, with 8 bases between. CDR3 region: CASSASGTGELFF. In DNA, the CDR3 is TGTGCCAGCAGCGCCAGTGGCACCGGGGAGCTGTTTTTT.

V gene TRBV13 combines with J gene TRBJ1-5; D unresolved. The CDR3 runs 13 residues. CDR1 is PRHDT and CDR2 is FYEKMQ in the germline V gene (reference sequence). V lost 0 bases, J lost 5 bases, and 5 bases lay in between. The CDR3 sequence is CASSLGRDQPQHF. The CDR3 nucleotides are TGTGCCAGCAGCTTAGGTCGGGATCAGCCCCAGCATTTT.

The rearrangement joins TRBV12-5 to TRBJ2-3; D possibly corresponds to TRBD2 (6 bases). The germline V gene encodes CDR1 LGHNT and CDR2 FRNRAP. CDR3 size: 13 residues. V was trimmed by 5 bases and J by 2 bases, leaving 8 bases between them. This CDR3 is CASGPGDTDTQYF. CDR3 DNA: TGTGCTAGTGGTCCGGGGGACACAGATACGCAGTATTTT. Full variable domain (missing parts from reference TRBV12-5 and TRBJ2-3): DARVTQTPRHKVTEMGQEVTMRCQPILGHNTVFWYRQTMMQGLELLAYFRNRAPLDDSGMPKDRFSAEMPDATLATLKIQPSEPRDSAVYFCASGPGDTDTQYFGPGTRLTVL.

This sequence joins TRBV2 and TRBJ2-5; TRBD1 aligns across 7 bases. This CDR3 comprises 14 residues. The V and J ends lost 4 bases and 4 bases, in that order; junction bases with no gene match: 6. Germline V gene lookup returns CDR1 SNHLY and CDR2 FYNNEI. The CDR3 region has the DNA TGTGCCAGCAGTGCCAGACAGGGTATAGAGACCCAGTACTTC. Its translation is CASSARQGIETQYF.

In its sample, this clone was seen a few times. CDR3 sequence: CASSPTGVRYGYTF. CDR3 coding DNA: TGTGCCAGCAGCCCCACAGGCGTCAGGTATGGCTACACCTTC. This rearrangement joins TRBV7-3 to TRBJ1-2, with D tentatively TRBD1 (5 bases). V lost 5 bases to trimming and J lost 5 bases, with 15 bases between them. The CDR3 length is 14 residues. Germline CDR1 reads SGHTA; CDR2 reads FQGTGA.

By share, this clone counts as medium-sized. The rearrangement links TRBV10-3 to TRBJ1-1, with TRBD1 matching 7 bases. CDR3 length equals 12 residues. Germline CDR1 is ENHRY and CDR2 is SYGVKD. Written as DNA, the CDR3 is TGTGGGGTGGGACAGCCGGACACTGAAGCTTTCTTT. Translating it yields CGVGQPDTEAFF.

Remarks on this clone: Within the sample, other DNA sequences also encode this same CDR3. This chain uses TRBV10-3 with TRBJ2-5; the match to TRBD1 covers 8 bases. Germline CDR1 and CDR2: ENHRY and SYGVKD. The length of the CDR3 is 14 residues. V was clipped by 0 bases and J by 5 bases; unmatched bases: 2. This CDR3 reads CAISESTGEETQYF. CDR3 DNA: TGTGCCATCAGTGAGTCGACAGGGGAGGAGACCCAGTACTTC.

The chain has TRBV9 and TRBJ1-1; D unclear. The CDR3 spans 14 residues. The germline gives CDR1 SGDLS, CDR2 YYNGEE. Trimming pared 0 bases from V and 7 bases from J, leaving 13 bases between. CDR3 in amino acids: CASSVEVYGDEAFF. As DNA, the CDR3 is TGTGCCAGCAGCGTAGAGGTATATGGGGATGAAGCTTTCTTT.

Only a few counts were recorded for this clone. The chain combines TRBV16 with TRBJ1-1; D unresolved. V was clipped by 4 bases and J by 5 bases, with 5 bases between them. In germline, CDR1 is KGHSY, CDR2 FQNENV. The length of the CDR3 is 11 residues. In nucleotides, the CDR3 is TGTGCCAGCAGCCTGGGGACTGAAGCTTTCTTT. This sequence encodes CASSLGTEAFF. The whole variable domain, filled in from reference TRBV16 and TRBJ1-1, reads GEEVAQTPKHLVRGEGQKAKLYCAPIKGHSYVFWYQQVLKNEFKFLISFQNENVFDETGMPKERFSAKCLPNSPCSLEIQATKLEDSAVYFCASSLGTEAFFGQGTRLTVV.

The CDR3 region is CASSLPGLLLTGELFF. Here the CDR3 DNA reads TGTGCCAGCAGCTTACCGGGACTCCTACTCACCGGGGAGCTGTTTTTT. The rearrangement joins TRBV7-8 to TRBJ2-2; maybe TRBD2 (6 bases). Germline V gene data show CDR1 as SGHVS and CDR2 as FQNEAQ. Trimming stripped 2 bases from V and 4 bases from J, with 14 bases between. The CDR3 covers 16 residues.

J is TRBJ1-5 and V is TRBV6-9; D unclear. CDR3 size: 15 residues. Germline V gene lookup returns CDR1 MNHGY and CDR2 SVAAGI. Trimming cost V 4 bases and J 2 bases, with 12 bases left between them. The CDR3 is CASSWAGAGNQPQHF. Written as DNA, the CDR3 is TGTGCCAGCAGTTGGGCTGGAGCAGGCAATCAGCCCCAGCATTTT.

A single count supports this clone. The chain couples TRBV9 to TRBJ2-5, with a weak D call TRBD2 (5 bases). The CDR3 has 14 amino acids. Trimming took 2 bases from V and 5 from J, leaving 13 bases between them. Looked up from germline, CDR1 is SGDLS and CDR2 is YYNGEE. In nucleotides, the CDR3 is TGTGCCAGCAGCGTTTACGGAGGTTGGGAGACCCAGTACTTC. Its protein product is CASSVYGGWETQYF.

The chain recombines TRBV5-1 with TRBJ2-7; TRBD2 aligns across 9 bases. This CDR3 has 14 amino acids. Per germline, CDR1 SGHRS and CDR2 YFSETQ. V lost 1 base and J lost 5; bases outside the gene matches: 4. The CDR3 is CASSLWVAGDEQYF. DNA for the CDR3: TGCGCCAGCAGCTTGTGGGTAGCGGGAGACGAGCAGTACTTC.

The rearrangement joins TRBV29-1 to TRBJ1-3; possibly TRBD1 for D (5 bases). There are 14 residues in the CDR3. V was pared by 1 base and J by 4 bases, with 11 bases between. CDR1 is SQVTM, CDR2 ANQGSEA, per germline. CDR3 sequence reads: CSVEVQGSGNTIYF. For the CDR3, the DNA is TGCAGCGTTGAAGTCCAGGGATCAGGAAACACCATATATTTT.

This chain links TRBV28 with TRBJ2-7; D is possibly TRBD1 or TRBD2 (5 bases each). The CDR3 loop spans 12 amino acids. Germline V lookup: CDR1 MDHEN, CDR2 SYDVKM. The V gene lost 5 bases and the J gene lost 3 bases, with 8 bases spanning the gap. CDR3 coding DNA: TGTGCCAGCAGTGGGGACGGCTACGAGCAGTACTTC. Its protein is CASSGDGYEQYF.

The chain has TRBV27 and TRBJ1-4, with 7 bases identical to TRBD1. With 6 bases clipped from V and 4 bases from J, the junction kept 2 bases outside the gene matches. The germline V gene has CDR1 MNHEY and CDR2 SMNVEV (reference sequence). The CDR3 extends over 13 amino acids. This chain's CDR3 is CASSSGGNEKLFF. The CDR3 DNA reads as TGTGCCAGCAGCTCAGGGGGTAATGAAAAACTGTTTTTT.

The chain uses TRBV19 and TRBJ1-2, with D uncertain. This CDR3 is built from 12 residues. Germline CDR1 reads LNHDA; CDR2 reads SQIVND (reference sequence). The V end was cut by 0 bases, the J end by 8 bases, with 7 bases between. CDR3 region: CASSIEGWGYTF. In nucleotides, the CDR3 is TGTGCCAGTAGTATAGAGGGGTGGGGCTACACCTTC.